This section outlines one T cell receptor (beta chain) sequence together with its context. Its antigen remains unknown. Per germline, CDR1 SGHAT and CDR2 FQNNGV. This CDR3 has 14 residues. The data are from a study of monozygotic twins with inflammatory bowel disease. Template switching appended UMIs that held a 6-nucleotide sample barcode. TCRdb re-called the 5' RACE reads, yielding one record per CDR3 amino acid sequence without DNA. The sample totals approximately 400,000 distinct CDR3 sequences. Overall study results and limits: IBD patients shared fewer clonotypes with other individuals than healthy twins, especially patients with disease activity signs.

The source of this sequence is a human donor with ulcerative colitis or Crohn's disease, or a healthy co-twin of an affected twin (not recorded which). The chain employs TRBV11-2 and TRBJ1-2. The sample comprised blood. CDR3 in amino acids: CASSQTGNAGGYTF.